This is a list of T cell receptor beta chains from one sample in a study of cytomegalovirus exposure and HLA in healthy donors. Repertoires were generated with immunoSEQ multiplex PCR, while TCRdb's copy carries only in-frame clones and drops some. Of 120,000 or so clones listed, more than 60% are singletons. Sequencing was performed on PBMCs. These receptors came from a woman in her 40s in good health and CMV-seropositive. Both conserved end residues are trimmed from each CDR3.

TRBV14	TRBJ1-6	ASSQDRGTFSPLH
TRBV2	TRBJ2-3	ASNQGSTTQY
TRBV5-4	TRBJ2-7	ASSLDQDRRDEQY
TRBV5-1	TRBJ2-1	ASSPGAGAGNEQF
TRBV7-9	TRBJ2-7	ASSHRDRPYEQY
TRBV5-5	TRBJ2-1	ASSLRGWDYLSNEQF
TRBV4-2	TRBJ2-5	ASSQAILREVQQY
TRBV21-1	TRBJ2-7	ASSPSGGQGDEQY
TRBV6-1	TRBJ1-3	ASSEGRGQGAGNTIY
TRBV10-3	TRBJ2-5	AISGDRGWETQY
TRBV5-6	TRBJ2-5	ASSLVGGETQY
TRBV4-2	TRBJ1-6	ASSQGTGGFSPLH
TRBV19	TRBJ2-3	AIGLAGADTQY
TRBV6-1	TRBJ1-2	ASSEAPGTGGYGYT
TRBV7-2	TRBJ2-1	ASSLEQAYNEQF
TRBV7-9	TRBJ1-1	ASSPFATEVNTEAF
TRBV27	TRBJ2-7	ASSSVSSGSYEQY
TRBV6-5	TRBJ2-1	ASSRPGGNEQF
TRBV29-1	.	SVARGRDEQY
TRBV7-2	TRBJ1-4	ASSFGKTNEKLF
TRBV2	TRBJ2-5	ASSEAPGLAGEEQETQY
TRBV18	TRBJ1-2	ASSHRQGGDYGYT
TRBV4-3	TRBJ2-6	ASSQELQGTGANVLT
TRBV5-1	TRBJ2-7	ASSLGASGSYEQY
TRBV4-2	TRBJ2-2	ASSPGTSGSSELF
TRBV7-8	TRBJ2-7	ASSLVRDREQY
TRBV4-1	TRBJ2-1	ASSQEWASGVYNEQF
TRBV5-6	TRBJ1-5	ASSYWGTGNQPQH
TRBV7-9	TRBJ2-3	ASSLGRGLPEGTQY
TRBV2	TRBJ1-6	ASSSDSSYNSPLH
TRBV7-9	TRBJ1-4	ASSQQGVVEKLF
TRBV19	TRBJ2-1	ASSPRTSGRNEQF
TRBV2	TRBJ2-3	ASSEAPSTDTQY
TRBV5-1	TRBJ2-3	ASSPISGGAADTQY
TRBV9	TRBJ2-5	ASSVTQGRETQY
TRBV9	TRBJ1-4	ASSVDGGGEKLF
TRBV12-5	TRBJ2-1	ASASSGGGNEQF
TRBV21-1	TRBJ2-7	ASSKLEGPRYEQY
TRBV4-3	TRBJ2-2	ASSQPGQGGTGELF
TRBV7-2	TRBJ2-1	ASSQSNEQF
TRBV18	TRBJ2-2	ASSKGLAGGTGELF
TRBV19	TRBJ1-4	ASSDRGGTNEKLF
TRBV7-8	TRBJ2-5	ASSPWDYQETQY
TRBV27	TRBJ2-3	ASSVFGRLAGGRSTDTQY
TRBV30	TRBJ1-2	AATQWGRGYT
TRBV4-1	TRBJ2-1	ASSQGTSGLSSYNEQF
TRBV5-4	TRBJ2-2	ASSLGRDAAGGNTGELF
TRBV6-1	TRBJ2-7	ASLEQVGSYEQY
TRBV30	TRBJ2-1	AWRWTSGRGNEQF
TRBV5-4	TRBJ2-5	ASSQGTRSSRGETQY
TRBV4-3	TRBJ2-6	ASSQGQSGANVLT
TRBV6-4	TRBJ2-1	ATKQLSGSGEQF
TRBV27	TRBJ1-1	ASRALNRGEVNTEAF
TRBV7-9	TRBJ1-4	ASTSRRGEEKLF
TRBV7-3	TRBJ1-2	ASSLDSNYGYT
TRBV21-1	TRBJ2-7	ASSPRSDSSYEQY
TRBV5-1	TRBJ2-5	ASSLDGTGGKRETQY
TRBV10-3	TRBJ1-1	AISPTGDTEAF
TRBV14	TRBJ2-2	ASSIGGSGELF
TRBV7-2	TRBJ1-1	ASSRQENTEAF